The subject of this entry is one T cell receptor beta chain. The sample holds one count of this clone. Its antigen specificity is not known. It has no much larger one-base neighbor in the sample; base qualities were not kept. Each collaborating institution followed its own protocols to collect whole blood in K2EDTA tubes. For TCRbeta analysis, collaborators shipped samples in one of three forms: frozen whole blood, isolated PBMCs, or DNA extracted from either of those sample types. The data originate from a study of blood T cell repertoires in COVID-19 (TCRdb year 2020). Regarding the complete study: Collaborator samples came from the United States, Italy and Spain and covered acute and convalescent phases of COVID-19. Deeply sampled blood TCRbeta repertoires from subjects exposed to, actively infected with, or recovered from COVID-19 were included in the dataset. Nearly every sample came with metadata listing a de-identified subject ID, COVID-19 status, age in years and sex. HLA class I and class II types, where available, came from metadata supplied by the sample provider rather than from assay-based typing. The samples were drawn from two sources: the first 160 participants of the ongoing ImmuneRACE study, and 1,200 or so subjects contributed by 6 global collaborators. The repertoires were made available in a free public database intended to serve as a resource for research on the immune response to SARS-CoV-2. The prospective study material was composed of cDNA or gDNA derived from T cells, B-cell-depleted T cells, or PBMCs.

TCRbeta CDR3 regions were amplified from genomic DNA by means of the immunoSEQ Assay, a bias-controlled multiplex PCR. Per the original workflow: The number of nucleated cells in each sample was estimated from the amplification of reference gene primers within the assay. To quantify the absolute abundance of each unique TCRbeta CDR3 rearrangement, sequence reads were collapsed and filtered. For each sample, productive Simpson clonality was calculated by taking the square root of Simpson's diversity index across productive rearrangements. TCRdb re-hosts the immuneACCESS table, in-frame sequences only. Its copies lack some clones; in the studies checked, an unresolved V gene accounts for under half of them, and the cause for the rest is not known. From that table come the V and J calls and clone size; the DNA was used to work out D and trimming. This sample comprises roughly 280,000 clones, around 86% of them detected only once. 2% to 2.5% of the sample is in the top ten clones.

What the authors observed across the whole study: The amount of clinical and demographic metadata varied by source and participant and was provided uncurated.

The germline V gene yields SNHLY for CDR1 and FYNNEI for CDR2. The V and J ends are trimmed by 4 bases and 3 bases, leaving 15 bases between them. The CDR3 goes from the cysteine to the phenylalanine over 15 residues. Only CDR3 DNA is held: 45 bases, read in frame from base 1. The TCR originated in a man aged 45 to 65 with acute or convalescent COVID-19. The rearrangement joined TRBV2 to TRBJ1-1; the D gene remains uncertain. Sequencing was performed on peripheral blood. The CDR3 protein is CASSGVASTDTEAFF. The nucleotides read TGTGCCAGCAGTGGAGTTGCGTCTACCGACACTGAAGCTTTCTTT.